This T cell receptor (beta chain) stems from a study of identical twins (dated by TCRdb to 2016 to 2018). For context, the study as a whole: The study deep-sequenced TCR alpha and beta repertoires from monozygotic twins, unrelated adults of various ages and cord blood to test whether fetal clonotypes persist. Replicate twin experiments were performed at different times using different library preparation protocols to rule out contamination. Study-wide conclusions, independent of this receptor: Because the same donors could not be followed over many years, the conclusions relied on cross-sectional statistical analysis. In monozygotic twins, out-of-frame TCR alpha sharing was systematically underestimated by recombination models, although the models agreed with sharing between unrelated individuals. Abundant cord blood beta clonotypes had fewer insertions, young adult naive repertoires showed a similar but weaker trend, and memory repertoires showed no such trend. The excess sharing between twins in beta out-of-frame sequences was weaker because fewer shared sequences reduced the signal-to-noise ratio. Compared with coincidental sharing between unrelated individuals, out-of-frame TCR alpha sequences shared between twins showed an excess of sequences with low generation probability. Zero-insertion analyses could be partly confounded by invariant T cells such as MAIT and iNKT, although diverse VJ usage argued against such confounding for most clonotypes.

Only healthy Caucasian donors were included. The twin cohort consisted of three pairs of female monozygotic twins, all aged roughly 18 to 29 years. CD4+ and CD8+ T cell populations were isolated with positive isolation kits from Invitrogen. In this sample, this clonotype turned up a few times. Which antigen it targets is not known. No base qualities exist here, and no much larger clone lies one base off it. Libraries were prepared through 5' RACE. Instrument used: Illumina HiSeq 2000. A universal primer binding site was added through template switching, and the final cDNA carried a unique molecular identifier so that TCR cDNA molecules could be counted accurately. First-strand cDNA for TCR alpha and beta chains was synthesized from specific primers in the conserved constant-segment region. Each cDNA library was double barcoded, with a SMART-Mk sample barcode plus Illumina barcodes, to control for contamination. Two successive PCR steps introduced TruSeq adapter sequences along with Illumina sample barcodes. The Illumina HiSeq platform was used with custom primers to sequence TCR alpha and beta cDNA libraries. The paper's processing steps were these. MiGEC processed the raw reads to extract unique molecular identifiers, while MiXCR was used to determine the CDR3 positions. Recombination models were inferred per individual with the repgenHMM and IGoR tools using an EM algorithm. The analysis of shared clonotypes was done with the tcR package in R, with sharing normalized by the product of cloneset sizes. To study raw recombination without the effects of thymic and clonal selection, out-of-frame nonproductive sequences were analyzed. TCRdb cleaned the public reads at Q25 with fastp, built clones with MiXCR and kept in-frame beta chains. When rows share a CDR3 protein, they turn into one entry using the most common DNA and genes. These V and J calls rely on TCRdb rather than the paper's analysis. Within this sample are over 500,000 distinct CDR3 sequences, with about 20% of them counted one time only. Roughly 0.9% of the sample comes from the top ten.

The trim is 8 bases for V and 0 bases for J, with a gap of 17 bases between the germline ends. Measured from the cysteine to the phenylalanine, the CDR3 is 15 residues long. Here the CDR3 DNA is all that survives: 45 bases in frame from base 1. The germline V gene provides CDR1 SGHRS and CDR2 YFSETQ. This sample also belongs to another study, concerning T cells expressing NK-cell markers. The second study, in turn, reports: Eight or nine donors provided sorted CD3+CD56+NKG2C+, CD3+CD56+NKG2C- and CD3+CD56-NKG2C+ T-cell subsets, whose TCR beta-chain repertoires were profiled. Among the eight sequenced donors, only one was HCMV-seronegative, while the other seven were HCMV-seropositive. To restrict sorting to alphabetaTCR-expressing T cells, an anti-gammadeltaTCR antibody was added in several experiments. In six donors, the dominant CD3+CD56+NKG2C+ clonotypes were among the top 10 CD8+ clonotypes and accounted for roughly 1.0-7.5% of CD8+ T cells. Those dominant clonotypes were again the most abundant among CD3+CD56-NKG2C+ cells in four donors, at roughly 25-65%. Whether the expanded NKG2C-expressing T cell clones were specific for HCMV antigens remained unclear. All eight donors whose samples were sequenced were randomly selected healthy volunteers, three of them men and five women. A commercial ELISA kit detecting HCMV-specific IgG in serum was used to determine HCMV serostatus. MIGEC was used to demultiplex reads and group the reads by UMI, and MiTCR was used to assemble and quantify clonotypes. To exclude erroneous sequences, any TCR cDNA sequence not supported by at least two reads was discarded. The tcR package was used for downstream repertoire analysis, with clonotypes matched between fractions based on CDR3 nucleotide sequence plus V segment. VDJmatch was used to annotate antigen specificity against VDJdb, with one amino acid substitution in CDR3 permitted.

The sequence came from a woman aged 18-29 years in good health. This sequence uses TRBV5-1 and TRBJ2-5; a tentative D call is TRBD2 (7 bases match). Sample: CD4+ T cells sorted from blood. The DNA is TGCGCCAGTAAGGGGGAGGGCCGGTACCAAGAGACCCAGTACTTC. It specifies CASKGEGRYQETQYF.